This entry features one T cell receptor beta chain sequence. The source of the sample is a study of cytomegalovirus exposure and HLA in healthy donors. The PCR used 60 Vbeta and 13 Jbeta primers. The table came from immunoSEQ multiplex PCR; TCRdb's copy has only in-frame clones and leaves some out. The record lists about 42,000 clones, of which the ten most abundant hold roughly 1.3%. Material: PBMCs. This TCR was sampled from a man aged 30 to 39 in good health and CMV-seronegative.

CDR3 protein: CASSGGSSTDTQYF. The CDR3 DNA sequence: TGCGCCAGCAGCGGCGGGAGTAGCACAGATACGCAGTATTTT. V is TRBV5-1 and J is TRBJ2-3; TRBD2 aligns across 7 bases. V was clipped by 4 bases and J by 0 bases; unmatched bases: 2. In germline, CDR1 is SGHRS, CDR2 YFSETQ. This CDR3 comprises 14 residues.